These T cell receptor beta chains were read from a single sample in a study of blood T cell repertoires in COVID-19. Measured with immunoSEQ multiplex PCR; TCRdb has only the in-frame clones, and not every one. Of 400,000 to 550,000 clones detected, 70% to 90% appear once; the ten largest clones hold just under 2%. The specimen sequenced was PBMCs or T cells enriched from blood (not recorded which). These receptors came from a woman under 30 with acute COVID-19. The CDR3 runs from the conserved cysteine through the conserved F or W. A D gene is named only where the DNA matches it firmly. Some rows mark clone size as missing; the rest say once, few, many or name a class of expanded clone.

- | TRBJ2-3 | TRBV19 | - | TGTGCCAGTAGTATAGGAGGAGCAGATACGCAGTATTTT | CASSIGGADTQYF
- | TRBJ1-2 | TRBV19 | - | TGTGCCAGCCTTTCCCGGGATATCTATGGCTACACCTTC | CASLSRDIYGYTF
once | TRBJ1-4 | TRBV5-1 | - | TGCGCCAGCAGCTTGGCCAGTACCGGGACATTTGAAAAACTGTTTTTT | CASSLASTGTFEKLFF
- | TRBJ2-5 | TRBV5-1 | - | TGCGCCAGCGGTGAGGCGGGGACCCAAGAGACCCAGTACTTC | CASGEAGTQETQYF
- | TRBJ2-5 | TRBV28 | - | TGTGCCAGACCTGGGGGCGGCTTACTTCAAGAGACCCAGTACTTC | CARPGGGLLQETQYF
once | TRBJ2-1 | TRBV5-1 | TRBD2 | TGCGCCAGCAGCCTCGGGACTAGCGGGGAGAATGAGCAGTTCTTC | CASSLGTSGENEQFF
- | TRBJ1-1 | TRBV14 | - | TGTGCCAGCAGCCGAGACACTGAAGCTTTCTTT | CASSRDTEAFF
- | TRBJ2-7 | TRBV11-3 | - | TGTGCCAGCAGCTTAGGAGGTGGGGCCAACTACGAGCAGTACTTC | CASSLGGGANYEQYF
- | TRBJ2-3 | TRBV3-1/TRBV3-2 | TRBD2 | TGTGCCAGCAGCCACTCTAGCGGGAGTATTTCCACAGATACGCAGTATTTT | CASSHSSGSISTDTQYF
once | TRBJ2-3 | TRBV7-2 | - | TGTGCCAGCAGCAAAAACTCACTACCAGATACGCAGTATTTT | CASSKNSLPDTQYF
- | TRBJ2-1 | TRBV28 | TRBD1 | TGTGCCAGCAGTTTTAAGGGGACAGGGGACAATGAGCAGTTCTTC | CASSFKGTGDNEQFF
- | TRBJ2-2 | TRBV11-2 | - | TGTGCCAGCAGCTTAGAGTACAGCGGTGGGGCCGGGGAGCTGTTTTTT | CASSLEYSGGAGELFF
- | TRBJ2-7 | TRBV12-3/TRBV12-4 | - | TGTGCCAGCAGATCGGAGGGCTACGAGCAGTACTTC | CASRSEGYEQYF
- | TRBJ1-5 | TRBV2 | - | TGTGCCAGCAGTAGGTCAGGGAACAATCAGCCCCAGCATTTT | CASSRSGNNQPQHF
- | TRBJ2-1 | TRBV5-1 | - | TGCGCCAGCGGCAATGGGGGGATAACCTACAATGAGCAGTTCTTC | CASGNGGITYNEQFF
- | TRBJ2-1 | TRBV6-5 | TRBD1 | TGTGCCATCCTGACAGGGCGCAATGAGCAGTTCTTC | CAILTGRNEQFF
few | TRBJ1-6 | TRBV25-1 | TRBD1 | TGTGCCAGCACCGGACAGGGTTTTTCACCCCTCCACTTT | CASTGQGFSPLHF
- | TRBJ2-7 | TRBV28 | TRBD2 | TGTGCCAGCAGTACTCCGGGGGGGGTGAGCTCCTACGAGCAGTACTTC | CASSTPGGVSSYEQYF
- | TRBJ1-1 | TRBV10-3 | - | TGTGCCATCAGTGTTCAGGAATACACTGAAGCTTTCTTT | CAISVQEYTEAFF
- | TRBJ1-3 | TRBV6-5 | - | TGTGCCAGCAGCCCAGGGGTTTTGTCTGGAAACACCATATATTTT | CASSPGVLSGNTIYF
- | TRBJ1-1 | TRBV3-1/TRBV3-2 | TRBD1 | TGTGCCAGCAGGCAGGGGGTAAACACTGAAGCTTTCTTT | CASRQGVNTEAFF
- | TRBJ2-5 | TRBV7-2 | TRBD1 | TGTGCCAGCAGCGTTTTTGGACAGGGCCAAGAGACCCAGTACTTC | CASSVFGQGQETQYF
- | TRBJ1-5 | TRBV13 | TRBD1 | TGTGCCAGCAGCCAGGGGGCAAGCAATCAGCCCCAGCATTTT | CASSQGASNQPQHF
- | TRBJ2-7 | TRBV5-1 | TRBD1 | TGCGCCAGCAGCTATCCGGGACAGGGACGCGAGCAGTACTTC | CASSYPGQGREQYF
once | TRBJ2-2 | TRBV27 | - | TGTGCCAGCAGTTTCGGGAGGAACACCGGGGAGCTGTTTTTT | CASSFGRNTGELFF
- | TRBJ2-3 | TRBV5-4 | - | TGTGCCAGCAGCCCGGTCTACCGCACAGATACGCAGTATTTT | CASSPVYRTDTQYF
- | TRBJ1-6 | TRBV15 | - | TGTGCCACCAGCAGAGCGGGCGACAGGTATAATTCACCCCTCCACTTT | CATSRAGDRYNSPLHF
- | TRBJ2-7 | TRBV7-2 | TRBD2 | TGTGCCAGCAGCTTGGGCGGGGGAATCTCCTACGAGCAGTACTTC | CASSLGGGISYEQYF
- | TRBJ2-7 | TRBV28 | TRBD2 | TGTGCCAGCAATCCTAGCGGTTTTTACGAGCAGTACTTC | CASNPSGFYEQYF
- | TRBJ1-3 | TRBV25-1 | - | TGTGCCAGCATCCCCCCTTCGGGCTCTGGAAACACCATATATTTT | CASIPPSGSGNTIYF
- | TRBJ2-5 | TRBV3-1/TRBV3-2 | - | TGTGCCAGCAGCCAAGATCTCTGGAGACAGCAAGAGACCCAGTACTTC | CASSQDLWRQQETQYF
- | TRBJ2-7 | TRBV6-6 | - | TGTGCCAGCAGTGGAGTATCAGACAGGTTGGCCTACGAGCAGTACTTC | CASSGVSDRLAYEQYF
- | TRBJ2-2 | TRBV24-1 | TRBD2 | TGTGCCACCAGTGACCCTGGGGCGGGGGGGCCAGGCGGGGAGCTGTTTTTT | CATSDPGAGGPGGELFF
- | TRBJ1-1 | TRBV5-4 | - | TGTGCCAGCAGCCCGCCGGACACGTCGTTAGGAGCTTTCTTT | CASSPPDTSLGAFF
once | TRBJ2-1 | TRBV18 | - | TGTGCCAGCTCACCCGGCAGGGATGTACTCTCCTACAATGAGCAGTTCTTC | CASSPGRDVLSYNEQFF
- | TRBJ2-7 | TRBV7-2 | TRBD1 | TGTGCCAGCAGCTTAGTTTGGGACAGGGGTTACGAGCAGTACTTC | CASSLVWDRGYEQYF
- | TRBJ2-3 | TRBV29-1 | - | TGCAGCGGAGGGAGGGATACGCAGTATTTT | CSGGRDTQYF
- | TRBJ2-7 | TRBV5-4 | TRBD2 | TGTGCCAGCAGCTCTAGACTAGCGGGAAATGAAAAGCAGTACTTC | CASSSRLAGNEKQYF
- | TRBJ2-1 | TRBV29-1 | - | TGCAGCGTTGGGGGACTGGGTTACGGTGAGCAGTTCTTC | CSVGGLGYGEQFF
- | TRBJ1-5 | TRBV6-2/TRBV6-3 | - | TGTGCCAGCAGTTATAGGAGTAGCAATCAGCCCCAGCATTTT | CASSYRSSNQPQHF
- | TRBJ1-5 | TRBV4-3 | TRBD1 | TGCGCCAGCAGCCAATTCAGGGGGTCCGGTCAGCCCCAGCATTTT | CASSQFRGSGQPQHF
few | TRBJ1-2 | TRBV14 | TRBD1 | TGTGCCAGCAGCTTGACGGACAGGGCCTATGGCTACACCTTC | CASSLTDRAYGYTF
- | TRBJ2-5 | TRBV5-8 | TRBD2 | TGTGCCAGCAGCTTGCCCTTGACTAGCGGGGGAGAACAAGAGACCCAGTACTTC | CASSLPLTSGGEQETQYF
- | TRBJ1-2 | TRBV7-9 | - | TGTGCCAGCAGCTTAGAGGGGGTCCATGGCTACACCTTC | CASSLEGVHGYTF
- | TRBJ2-7 | TRBV9 | - | TGTGCCAGCAGCGTAGGTGGGGAGTACGAGCAGTACTTC | CASSVGGEYEQYF
once | TRBJ1-2 | TRBV7-2 | - | TGTGCCAGCAGCTTAAACAGGGTGTGGGGCTACACCTTC | CASSLNRVWGYTF
few | TRBJ2-7 | TRBV6-5 | TRBD2 | TGTGCCAGCCTTCAGCTGCTAGCGGTGTCCTACGAGCAGTACTTC | CASLQLLAVSYEQYF
few | TRBJ1-3 | TRBV10-1 | - | TGCGCCAGCTCAGAAAATTCTGGAAACACCATATATTTT | CASSENSGNTIYF
- | TRBJ1-5 | TRBV6-4 | - | TGTGCCAGCAGTGAGAGTCTCGGGAATCAGCCCCAGCATTTT | CASSESLGNQPQHF
- | TRBJ2-1 | TRBV19 | TRBD2 | TGTGCCAGTAGCTTTAGCGGGAGCCTACCTTTTGATGAGCAGTTCTTC | CASSFSGSLPFDEQFF
- | TRBJ2-1 | TRBV15 | TRBD2 | TGTGCCACCAGCAGAGATCGAGAGGGTGCGGGAGAGCGCGGCAATGAGCAGTTCTTC | CATSRDREGAGERGNEQFF
- | TRBJ2-5 | TRBV10-1 | TRBD2 | TGCGCCAGCAGTGAAGGACTAGGGCTTCAAGAGACCCAGTACTTC | CASSEGLGLQETQYF